This TCR beta chain stems from a study of blood T cell repertoires in COVID-19. The repertoire was sequenced with immunoSEQ multiplex PCR; TCRdb's copy has only in-frame clones and lacks some. Here the sample spans 90,000 to 100,000 clones, 85% being singletons. Sequenced sample: peripheral blood. The clonotype originates from an older man with acute or convalescent COVID-19.

CDR3 coding DNA: TGTGCCAGCAGGCTAAACAATGAGCAGTTCTTC. Translation: CASRLNNEQFF. The chain carries TRBV28 and TRBJ2-1; D not resolved. Trimming pared 6 bases from V and 5 bases from J, leaving 5 bases between. Germline loops: CDR1 MDHEN, CDR2 SYDVKM. This CDR3 has 11 amino acids.